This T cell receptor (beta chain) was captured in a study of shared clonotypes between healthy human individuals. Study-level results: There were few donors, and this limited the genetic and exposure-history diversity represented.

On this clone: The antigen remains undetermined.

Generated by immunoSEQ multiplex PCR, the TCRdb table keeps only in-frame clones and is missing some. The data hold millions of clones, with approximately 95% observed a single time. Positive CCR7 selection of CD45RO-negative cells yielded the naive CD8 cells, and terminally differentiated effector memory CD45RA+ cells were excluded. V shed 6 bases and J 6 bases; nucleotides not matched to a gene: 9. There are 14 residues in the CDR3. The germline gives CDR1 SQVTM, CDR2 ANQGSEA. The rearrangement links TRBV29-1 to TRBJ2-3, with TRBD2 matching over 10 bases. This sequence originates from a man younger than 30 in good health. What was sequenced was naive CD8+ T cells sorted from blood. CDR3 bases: TGCAGCGTCCACCCAGCGGGGGGGCATGATACGCAGTATTTT. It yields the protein CSVHPAGGHDTQYF.